This TCR beta chain originates from a study of T cell repertoires in cytomegalovirus infection. Study details: Through public TCR beta signatures, both CMV infection and matching HLA type were indicated.

TCRdb used MiXCR to reprocess the reads, holding one entry per CDR3 protein. This table has about 260,000 distinct CDR3 sequences, approximately 14% appearing once. Ten or more counts support this clonotype. Its antigen remains unknown. Overall study findings and caveats: In two of eight donors, the top clonotype was HLA-C-restricted CMV-specific. Pooled public TCR beta family frequency picked out CMV carriers with the relevant HLA.

CDR3 length equals 13 residues. Trimming stripped 4 bases from V and 2 bases from J, with 10 bases between. CDR1 SQVTM and CDR2 ANQGSEA come from the germline V gene. The clonotype originates from a human donor in good health (CMV status not recorded). Some clones in this sample may be carry-over from other donors' samples. The chain couples TRBV29-1 to TRBJ2-3, with D unclear. The source material was PBMCs. The CDR3 protein is CSVVSGNTDTQYF. CDR3 in DNA: TGCAGCGTTGTGTCAGGAAACACAGATACGCAGTATTTT.